These 18 T cell receptor beta chains were all obtained from the same sample, sequenced in a study of T cells in Graves' hyperthyroidism and ophthalmopathy. TCR beta CDR3 sequences were amplified from RNA transcripts. The HTBI primer set was used in a first-round RT-PCR of the TCR CDR3. Each CDR3 protein gets one entry after TCRdb re-called the multiplex PCR reads with MiXCR. This table has 500,000 to 650,000 distinct CDR3 sequences, about 45% appearing once. The sequenced material came from peripheral blood or thyroid tissue (not recorded which). These receptors were taken from an adult woman with Graves' disease, either hyperthyroidism or ophthalmopathy (not recorded which).

The rearrangement joins TRBV9 to TRBJ1-3, with D uncertain. CDR1 is SGDLS and CDR2 is YYNGEE in the germline V gene. Trimming removed 3 bases at V and 7 bases at J, with 5 bases between. The CDR3 is 11 residues long. The CDR3 nucleotides read TGTGCCAGCAGCGGCTCCAACACCATATATTTT. Protein: CASSGSNTIYF.

The sample holds one count of this clonotype. This rearrangement joins TRBV10-3 to TRBJ1-1, with a weak D call TRBD1 (6 bases). Germline-derived CDR1 and CDR2 are ENHRY and SYGVKD. This CDR3 has 13 residues. With 0 bases removed from V and 10 bases from J, the gap between germline ends came to 12 bases. In nucleotides, the CDR3 is TGTGCCATCAGTGAGTCGCTTGGCAGGGGAGCTTTCTTT. Protein: CAISESLGRGAFF.

This clonotype was detected only a few times. This sequence joins TRBV20-1 and TRBJ1-5; D remains unclear. CDR1 is DFQATT and CDR2 is SNEGSKA in the germline V gene (reference sequence). The CDR3 extends over 12 amino acids. The V gene lost 7 bases and the J gene lost 5 bases, with 12 bases spanning the gap. CDR3 residues: CSVSIADQPQHF. The CDR3 nucleotides read TGCAGTGTTAGTATCGCGGATCAGCCCCAGCATTTT.

This clonotype has at least ten counts. This chain uses TRBV5-5 with TRBJ1-2; D unresolved. Between the trimmed V and J ends, which lost 2 bases and 4 bases, there was a span of 12 bases. CDR1 SGHKS and CDR2 YYEKEE come from the germline V gene (reference sequence). The CDR3 runs to 14 residues. The chain's CDR3 is CASSLPGPPYGYTF. CDR3 nucleotide sequence: TGTGCCAGCAGCTTACCCGGGCCACCCTATGGCTACACCTTC.

This clonotype was counted ten times or more. The chain joins TRBV7-2 to TRBJ2-7; no clear D gene. Germline V gene sequence: CDR1 SGHTA, CDR2 FQGNSA. V shed 6 bases and J shed 3 bases, with 12 bases lying between them. CDR3 length: 13 residues. CDR3 DNA: TGTGCCAGCAGACCCACGACCAACTACGAGCAGTACTTC. Its protein is CASRPTTNYEQYF.

This clonotype was seen only a few times. This sequence joins TRBV2 and TRBJ1-4; D ambiguous. Germline V gives CDR1 SNHLY, CDR2 FYNNEI. V was trimmed by 7 bases and J by 1 base, leaving 16 bases between them. CDR3 length equals 16 residues. CDR3 nucleotides: TGTGCCAGCATACGAGGGTCTGGGAGAACTAATGAAAAACTGTTTTTT. It is translated as CASIRGSGRTNEKLFF.

The rearrangement joins TRBV7-2 to TRBJ1-5; the D is unclear. Germline CDR1 is SGHTA and CDR2 is FQGNSA. Trimming left V 1 base short and J 9 bases short, with 13 bases between. The CDR3 spans 14 residues. CDR3 amino acids: CASSLGPSQAPQHF. The DNA for the CDR3 is TGTGCCAGCAGCTTAGGCCCATCCCAAGCGCCCCAGCATTTT.

This clonotype was counted at least ten times. The CDR3 loop reads CAPGTAQATGYTF. In nucleotides, the CDR3 is TGTGCCCCCGGGACAGCTCAGGCAACTGGCTACACCTTC. The genes are TRBV6-2 or TRBV6-3 and TRBJ1-2; 7 bases are a match to TRBD1. With V trimmed by 11 bases and J by 7 bases, 13 bases remained unmatched. CDR3 size: 13 residues. Per the germline V gene, CDR1 is MNHEY and CDR2 is SVGEGT.

The CDR3 nucleotides are TGCGCCAGCAGTAGCGGGAGGGCCTGGGATTCGGGGACCCAGTACTTC. It encodes CASSSGRAWDSGTQYF. The genes are TRBV4-1 and TRBJ2-5; TRBD2 agrees at 11 bases. V was pared by 6 bases and J by 7 bases, with 13 bases of the junction left unmatched. The CDR3 extends over 16 amino acids. Per the germline V gene, CDR1 is MGHRA and CDR2 is YSYEKL.

The chain joins TRBV7-9 to TRBJ1-1, with TRBD1 identical over 8 bases. Germline V CDR1 and CDR2: SEHNR, FQNEAQ (reference sequence). CDR3 length: 15 residues. V gave up 2 bases and J gave up 10 bases; unmatched junction bases: 12. CDR3 in amino acids: CASSLQGQEHRGAFF. The CDR3 DNA follows: TGTGCCAGCAGCTTACAGGGACAGGAGCACCGGGGAGCTTTCTTT.

As for this clonotype: The germline gene is not matched at one end of the junction; a read error may be the cause. The rearrangement joins TRBV5-1 to TRBJ1-1; TRBD1 aligns across 9 bases. Germline assignment: CDR1 SGHRS and CDR2 YFSETQ. There are 13 residues in the CDR3. CDR3 sequence reads: CASSIEQGAEPFF. The DNA for the CDR3 is TGCGCCAGCAGCATCGAACAGGGGGCTGAACCTTTCTTT.

As to this clonotype: The junction shows a germline mismatch at one end, possibly a read error. J is TRBJ2-3 and V is TRBV7-9; 8 nucleotides align to TRBD1. Germline V gene lookup returns CDR1 SEHNR and CDR2 FQNEAQ (reference sequence). This CDR3 has 14 amino acids. The CDR3 is CASSLGGRGLEQYF. The CDR3 nucleotides read TGTGCCAGCAGTTTAGGGGGCAGGGGGCTCGAGCAGTATTTT.

This chain links TRBV28 with TRBJ1-2, with unresolved D. Trimming removed 4 bases from V and 12 bases from J, with 21 bases in between. Germline assignment: CDR1 MDHEN and CDR2 SYDVKM. This CDR3 region has 14 residues. The CDR3 bases are TGTGCCAGCAGTTCCCCCACCGTAGAGGGCGGAGACACCTTC. It encodes CASSSPTVEGGDTF.

The DNA for the CDR3 is TGTGCCAGCAGCTTCCCGACTAGCGGCCGGAATACGCAGTATTTT. Protein product: CASSFPTSGRNTQYF. The chain carries TRBV7-9 and TRBJ2-3, with TRBD2 matching 9 bases. The V gene end was trimmed by 3 bases and the J gene end by 7 bases; junction bases not matched to a gene: 8. The CDR3 sequence is 15 residues long. Germline V gene lookup returns CDR1 SEHNR and CDR2 FQNEAQ (reference sequence).

The chain is built from TRBV6-5 and TRBJ2-7; D remains unclear. V gave up 5 bases and J gave up 6 bases, with 8 bases separating them. CDR1 is MNHEY and CDR2 is SVGAGI in the germline V gene. The CDR3 is 11 amino acids. CDR3 region: CASSHLSEQYF. The CDR3 bases are TGTGCCAGCAGTCATCTAAGCGAGCAGTACTTC.

The rearrangement links TRBV29-1 to TRBJ1-1, with D perhaps TRBD1 (5 bases). With 7 bases removed from V and 2 bases from J, the gap between germline ends came to 23 bases. Germline V gene data show CDR1 as SQVTM and CDR2 as ANQGSEA. CDR3 length: 16 amino acids. CDR3 sequence (DNA): TGCAGCGCCCGACTAGCGGGGGTCCGGGTTAACACTGAAGCTTTCTTT. Its protein is CSARLAGVRVNTEAFF.

The CDR3 here is CSVVWVSGKSYEQYF. The CDR3, as DNA: TGCAGCGTTGTCTGGGTTAGCGGGAAATCCTACGAGCAGTACTTC. This chain joins TRBV29-1 and TRBJ2-7; TRBD2 agrees at 8 bases. Per the germline V gene, CDR1 is SQVTM and CDR2 is ANQGSEA. After removal of 4 bases from V and 1 base from J, the junction contained 9 bases not matched to a gene. The CDR3 is 15 residues long.

This chain links TRBV29-1 with TRBJ2-5; D is ambiguous. This CDR3 is built from 12 residues. Germline V gene data show CDR1 as SQVTM and CDR2 as ANQGSEA. V gave up 8 bases and J gave up 5 bases, with 15 bases separating them. The CDR3 sequence: CSLNGLRETQYF. CDR3 bases: TGCAGCTTGAATGGGTTGCGGGAGACCCAGTACTTC.